Listed below are T cell receptor beta chains from one sample, sequenced in a study of cytomegalovirus exposure and HLA in healthy donors. Assay used: immunoSEQ multiplex PCR; TCRdb lists only in-frame clones, some missing. The table lists about 140,000 clones, around three fifths of them singletons. The source material was PBMCs. The receptors here all came from a male donor in good health and CMV-seronegative. CDR3s include the opening cysteine and the closing phenylalanine or tryptophan.

J gene | V gene | CDR3 protein
TRBJ2-1 | TRBV28 | CASSLNRGWYNEQFF
TRBJ2-5 | TRBV19 | CASSISAASRETQYF
TRBJ1-2 | TRBV7-2 | CASSLGGAVNYGYTF
TRBJ1-1 | TRBV9 | CASSVGATGNTEAFF
TRBJ1-2 | TRBV27 | CASSFRRGGGYTF
TRBJ1-1 | TRBV30 | CAWRPTGGGAFF
TRBJ1-3 | TRBV13 | CASSLSVGQGAGNTIYF
TRBJ1-3 | TRBV19 | CASSGTVSGNTIYF
TRBJ1-1 | TRBV9 | CASSIQGQMNTEAFF
TRBJ1-2 | TRBV9 | CASNSGGIDYGYTF
TRBJ1-1 | TRBV5-8 | CASRVGSTEAFF
TRBJ1-5 | TRBV7-9 | CASSLGTLHNQPQHF
TRBJ1-1 | TRBV19 | CASAVGANTEAFF
TRBJ2-3 | TRBV7-6 | CASSLVAGASTDTQYF
TRBJ2-5 | TRBV27 | CASSLGGEQYF
TRBJ1-1 | TRBV19 | CASSLMQGSGTEAFF
TRBJ2-7 | TRBV7-2 | CASSLALGANYEQYF
TRBJ1-5 | TRBV6-4 | CASSAFGNGPQHF
TRBJ2-3 | TRBV5-1 | CASSLHLAGGRDTQYF
TRBJ1-1 | TRBV16 | CASSQSSRGTEAFF
TRBJ2-1 | TRBV4-1 | CASSQLTSGGGEQFF
TRBJ2-5 | TRBV10-2 | CASSVMGLAGGPVRETQYF
TRBJ1-2 | TRBV7-9 | CSSSLLETGEKNGYTF
TRBJ1-5 | TRBV9 | CASSVEQDQPQHF
TRBJ1-2 | TRBV7-6 | CASSPTGGTAHGYTF
TRBJ1-5 | TRBV23-1 | CASSQTPGRTRRGQPQHF
TRBJ1-5 | TRBV6-1 | CASSELAGNQPQHF
TRBJ1-6 | TRBV6-5 | CASSYFTGDYNSPLHF
TRBJ1-1 | TRBV6-5 | CASRHFFAGNTEAFF
TRBJ2-5 | TRBV6-6 | CASSDAGGETQYF
TRBJ1-2 | TRBV19 | CASSIGSAGGYGYTF
TRBJ1-5 | TRBV5-6 | CASSLGQGAIQPQHF
TRBJ2-5 | TRBV7-9 | CASSPDTTRVRETQYF
TRBJ2-1 | TRBV7-6 | CASSGDSNEQFF
TRBJ1-5 | TRBV12-5 | CASGHRGWGSNQPQHF
TRBJ1-4 | TRBV19 | CASSSQVTTNEKLFF
TRBJ1-2 | TRBV4-1 | CASKVLGQGGGYTF
TRBJ2-7 | TRBV6-1 | CATWVAQGNSYEQYF
TRBJ2-5 | TRBV5-4 | CASSRGQGGETQYF
TRBJ2-5 | TRBV19 | CASSIFGTGQETQYF